This TCR beta chain was obtained from a study of blood T cell repertoires in COVID-19. Looked up from germline, CDR1 is LNHDA and CDR2 is SQIVND (reference sequence). V trimming: 7 bases; J trimming: 2 bases; junction bases outside the gene matches: 22. This CDR3 is 19 amino acids long. Data came from immunoSEQ multiplex PCR; TCRdb stores just in-frame clones and leaves some out. The sample has 250,000 or so clones, approximately 88% seen once. Material for sequencing was peripheral blood. The origin of this receptor is a woman in her thirties or forties who had recovered from COVID-19. The chain recombines TRBV19 with TRBJ1-2; 7 positions match TRBD1. CDR3 region: CASTYVGRWDSEQNYGYTF. The CDR3, as DNA: TGTGCCAGTACCTATGTCGGGCGATGGGACAGCGAACAGAACTATGGCTACACCTTC.